A selection of T cell receptor beta chains follows, all from one sample in a study of memory CD4+ T cells and cytomegalovirus serostatus. Sequencing used immunoSEQ multiplex PCR; TCRdb keeps in-frame clones, though not all of them. In the table there are 30,000 to 40,000 clones, around 78% of which are singletons. Source material: memory CD4+ T cells from blood. The receptors shown here come from an adult in good health and CMV-seronegative. Both conserved end residues are part of each CDR3. Fields, in order: V gene, D gene, clone size, J gene, CDR3 protein, CDR3 DNA. D genes are given only for firm matches. Clone size is not always given. Where it is, it says once, few, many or a class for expanded clones.

V: TRBV5-8; D: .; size: once; J: TRBJ2-2; CDR3: CASSLEFKNTGELFF; DNA: TGTGCCAGCAGCCTCGAATTTAAGAACACCGGGGAGCTGTTTTTT
V: TRBV6-6; D: TRBD1; size: once; J: TRBJ1-1; CDR3: CASRLDRGYTEAFF; DNA: TGTGCCAGCAGACTGGACAGGGGATATACTGAAGCTTTCTTT
V: TRBV7-2; D: .; size: once; J: TRBJ2-3; CDR3: CASGFADTQYF; DNA: TGTGCCAGCGGGTTCGCAGATACGCAGTATTTT
V: TRBV11-2; D: .; size: .; J: TRBJ2-4; CDR3: CASSLVGDPVPRF; DNA: TGTGCCAGCAGCTTAGTCGGGGACCCAGTACCCAGATTC
V: TRBV2; D: .; size: .; J: TRBJ2-7; CDR3: CASSEVGGISYEQYF; DNA: TGTGCCAGCAGTGAAGTTGGAGGGATTTCCTACGAGCAGTACTTC
V: TRBV30; D: .; size: .; J: TRBJ1-3; CDR3: CAWSAQESSGNTIYF; DNA: TGTGCCTGGAGTGCCCAGGAGAGCTCTGGAAACACCATATATTTT
V: TRBV7-9; D: .; size: .; J: TRBJ1-2; CDR3: CASSLEFVARGFSF; DNA: TGTGCCAGCAGCTTAGAGTTCGTCGCCCGGGGCTTCAGTTTC
V: TRBV30; D: .; size: .; J: TRBJ2-7; CDR3: CAWGRRRDSYEQYF; DNA: TGTGCCTGGGGGAGACGGAGAGACTCCTACGAGCAGTACTTC
V: TRBV7-9; D: .; size: medium-sized; J: TRBJ2-1; CDR3: CASSLALRTLSYNEQFF; DNA: TGTGCCAGCAGCTTAGCGCTAAGGACTCTCTCCTACAATGAGCAGTTCTTC
V: TRBV14; D: TRBD2; size: .; J: TRBJ2-1; CDR3: CASSQLGGAYNEQFF; DNA: TGTGCCAGCAGCCAATTGGGGGGGGCCTACAATGAGCAGTTCTTC
V: TRBV30; D: .; size: .; J: TRBJ1-4; CDR3: CAWTFGGGEKLFF; DNA: TGTGCCTGGACCTTTGGGGGAGGGGAAAAACTGTTTTTT
V: TRBV28; D: .; size: .; J: TRBJ1-4; CDR3: CASSLGGARSEKLFF; DNA: TGTGCCAGCAGTTTAGGAGGGGCGCGGAGTGAAAAACTGTTTTTT
V: TRBV2; D: TRBD1; size: .; J: TRBJ1-1; CDR3: CASSTGTANTEAFF; DNA: TGTGCCAGCAGCACCGGGACAGCGAACACTGAAGCTTTCTTT
V: TRBV19; D: .; size: once; J: TRBJ1-5; CDR3: CASRTSWNQPQHF; DNA: TGTGCCAGTAGGACTAGTTGGAATCAGCCCCAGCATTTT
V: TRBV2; D: .; size: .; J: TRBJ1-1; CDR3: CASSVGLQGRANTEAFF; DNA: TGTGCCAGCAGTGTTGGGTTGCAGGGCAGGGCGAACACTGAAGCTTTCTTT
V: TRBV6-5; D: .; size: few; J: TRBJ1-1; CDR3: CASSAGRLNTEAFF; DNA: TGTGCCAGCAGCGCGGGACGGCTGAACACTGAAGCTTTCTTT
V: TRBV5-4; D: .; size: .; J: TRBJ2-5; CDR3: CASSLATSHVETQYF; DNA: TGTGCCAGCAGCTTGGCTACGTCCCACGTCGAGACCCAGTACTTC
V: TRBV6-1; D: .; size: medium-sized; J: TRBJ1-5; CDR3: CASTLEPIQPQHF; DNA: TGTGCCAGCACCCTAGAACCGATTCAGCCCCAGCATTTT
V: TRBV29-1; D: TRBD1; size: .; J: TRBJ2-2; CDR3: CSGQGTGELFF; DNA: TGCAGCGGACAGGGAACCGGGGAGCTGTTTTTT
V: TRBV7-2; D: TRBD1; size: .; J: TRBJ2-2; CDR3: CASSPGTGGAGTGELFF; DNA: TGTGCCAGCAGCCCGGGGACAGGGGGCGCCGGCACCGGGGAGCTGTTTTTT
V: TRBV5-1; D: .; size: .; J: TRBJ1-1; CDR3: CASSPREGLNTEAFF; DNA: TGCGCCAGCAGCCCCCGGGAGGGCCTGAACACTGAAGCTTTCTTT
V: TRBV6-5; D: .; size: .; J: TRBJ1-6; CDR3: CASSYGWTSYNSPLHF; DNA: TGTGCCAGCAGTTACGGGTGGACCTCCTATAATTCACCCCTCCACTTT
V: TRBV5-8; D: TRBD2; size: .; J: TRBJ2-5; CDR3: CASSRGLAGGAQETQYF; DNA: TGTGCCAGCAGCCGGGGACTAGCGGGGGGTGCTCAAGAGACCCAGTACTTC
V: TRBV18; D: .; size: few; J: TRBJ1-6; CDR3: CASSRGEAALHF; DNA: TGTGCCAGCTCACGAGGGGAAGCGGCCCTCCACTTT
V: TRBV9; D: TRBD1; size: few; J: TRBJ2-1; CDR3: CASRPGTVSNEQFF; DNA: TGTGCCAGCAGGCCCGGGACAGTTTCCAATGAGCAGTTCTTC
V: TRBV9; D: .; size: .; J: TRBJ1-1; CDR3: CASSVAGDTEAFF; DNA: TGTGCCAGCAGCGTAGCCGGGGACACTGAAGCTTTCTTT
V: TRBV13; D: TRBD1; size: .; J: TRBJ1-1; CDR3: CASSATTGATEAFF; DNA: TGTGCCAGCAGCGCCACCACAGGGGCCACTGAAGCTTTCTTT
V: TRBV5-1; D: .; size: .; J: TRBJ2-3; CDR3: CASSLDRAARDTQYF; DNA: TGCGCCAGCAGCTTGGACAGGGCCGCCCGAGATACGCAGTATTTT
V: TRBV4-2; D: TRBD1; size: .; J: TRBJ1-1; CDR3: CASSPSGDRVNTEAFF; DNA: TGTGCCAGCAGCCCGTCCGGGGACAGGGTTAACACTGAAGCTTTCTTT
V: TRBV2; D: .; size: few; J: TRBJ2-2; CDR3: CASSEVPRGELFF; DNA: TGTGCCAGCAGTGAAGTCCCCCGAGGGGAGCTGTTTTTT
V: TRBV4-1; D: TRBD1; size: few; J: TRBJ1-1; CDR3: CASSPGRGRLNTEAFF; DNA: TGCGCCAGCAGCCCAGGGAGGGGGCGCCTGAACACTGAAGCTTTCTTT
V: TRBV7-3; D: .; size: few; J: TRBJ1-1; CDR3: CASSSYRDTEAFF; DNA: TGTGCCAGCAGCTCCTACAGGGACACTGAAGCTTTCTTT
V: TRBV11-2; D: TRBD2; size: .; J: TRBJ2-7; CDR3: CASSLVILAGGNEQYF; DNA: TGTGCCAGCAGCTTAGTTATCTTAGCGGGGGGAAACGAGCAGTACTTC
V: TRBV5-1; D: TRBD1; size: .; J: TRBJ1-2; CDR3: CASSLALGQLDGYTF; DNA: TGCGCCAGCAGCTTGGCGTTGGGACAGCTAGATGGCTACACCTTC
V: TRBV21-1; D: .; size: .; J: TRBJ1-1; CDR3: CASSRQGQGSRTEAFF; DNA: TGTGCCAGCAGCAGGCAGGGACAGGGGTCCCGCACTGAAGCTTTCTTT
V: TRBV30; D: .; size: .; J: TRBJ1-2; CDR3: CAWSVGAHTSGYTF; DNA: TGTGCCTGGAGTGTAGGGGCACATACCAGTGGCTACACCTTC
V: TRBV6-1; D: .; size: .; J: TRBJ2-3; CDR3: CASSVQGTDTQYF; DNA: TGTGCCAGCAGTGTACAGGGAACAGATACGCAGTATTTT
V: TRBV23-1; D: TRBD1; size: .; J: TRBJ1-1; CDR3: CASSQETGQNTEAFF; DNA: TGCGCCAGCAGTCAAGAGACAGGGCAGAACACTGAAGCTTTCTTT
V: TRBV30; D: .; size: .; J: TRBJ1-2; CDR3: CAGRNSDSPARGYTF; DNA: TGTGCCGGGAGGAATTCGGACAGCCCAGCGAGGGGCTACACCTTC
V: TRBV5-8; D: .; size: .; J: TRBJ1-3; CDR3: CASHPNRFGNTIYF; DNA: TGTGCCAGCCACCCTAACAGATTTGGAAACACCATATATTTT
V: TRBV2; D: TRBD2; size: .; J: TRBJ2-5; CDR3: CASRVTSGGMGTQYF; DNA: TGTGCCAGCAGAGTTACTAGCGGGGGAATGGGGACCCAGTACTTC
V: TRBV7-9; D: TRBD1; size: .; J: TRBJ1-1; CDR3: CASSWTGETEAFF; DNA: TGTGCCAGCAGCTGGACAGGGGAGACTGAAGCTTTCTTT
V: TRBV10-3; D: TRBD2; size: .; J: TRBJ2-2; CDR3: CAIRGTSLGTGELFF; DNA: TGTGCCATCAGGGGGACTAGTCTGGGCACCGGGGAGCTGTTTTTT
V: TRBV7-2; D: .; size: .; J: TRBJ1-5; CDR3: CASSGVGYNQPQHF; DNA: TGTGCCAGCAGCGGGGTGGGTTACAATCAGCCCCAGCATTTT
V: TRBV18; D: TRBD1; size: .; J: TRBJ2-5; CDR3: CASSRTGPQETQYF; DNA: TGTGCCAGCTCACGGACAGGGCCCCAAGAGACCCAGTACTTC